The 13 T cell receptor beta chains reported below all come from one sample, sequenced in a study of T cell changes during pregnancy in multiple sclerosis. Data came from immunoSEQ multiplex PCR; TCRdb stores just in-frame clones and leaves some out. This table has about 50,000 clones, more than 90% appearing once. The specimen comprised CD4+ T cells from peripheral blood mononuclear cells, sampled before pregnancy. These receptors were collected from a female donor with multiple sclerosis, enrolled in a pregnancy study.

The chain employs TRBV28 and TRBJ1-5; D gene uncertain. The CDR3 sequence is 13 residues long. Germline CDR1 is MDHEN and CDR2 is SYDVKM. V shed 3 bases and J shed 7 bases, with 10 bases lying between them. In nucleotides, the CDR3 is TGTGCCAGCAGTTTCGACGGTAGCCAGCCCCAGCATTTT. Translated: CASSFDGSQPQHF.

About this clone itself: Other DNA sequences in the sample encode the same CDR3. The DNA of the CDR3 is TGTGCCAGCAGCTTGGGGACAGGGTCCTCTGGAAACACCATATATTTT. This encodes CASSLGTGSSGNTIYF. The chain recombines TRBV5-4 with TRBJ1-3, with 8 bases aligning to TRBD1. V lost 0 bases to trimming and J lost 0 bases; unmatched junction nucleotides: 2. Germline V gene sequence: CDR1 SGHNT, CDR2 YYREEE (reference sequence). This CDR3 spans 16 amino acids.

This chain uses TRBV5-1 with TRBJ1-1, with D possibly matching TRBD1 (6 bases). Trimming pared 4 bases from V and 6 bases from J, leaving 16 bases between. CDR3 length: 14 amino acids. Germline V gene lookup returns CDR1 SGHRS and CDR2 YFSETQ. CDR3 protein: CASSRTPGESEAFF. CDR3 nucleotides: TGCGCCAGCAGCAGGACCCCAGGGGAGTCTGAAGCTTTCTTT.

The chain has TRBV27 and TRBJ2-7; D perhaps matches TRBD2 (5 bases). The V and J ends lost 7 bases and 1 base respectively, with 20 bases between them. The CDR3 extends over 16 amino acids. CDR1 MNHEY and CDR2 SMNVEV come from the germline V gene (reference sequence). This CDR3 reads CASNPVPGRSSYEQYF. Here the CDR3 DNA reads TGTGCCAGCAATCCCGTCCCGGGGAGATCGTCCTACGAGCAGTACTTC.

This clone was seen just once. The chain is built from TRBV7-2 and TRBJ2-1, with 9 bases aligning to TRBD2. The V gene end was trimmed by 0 bases and the J gene end by 12 bases; junction bases not matched to a gene: 9. The CDR3 covers 15 residues. CDR1 is SGHTA and CDR2 is FQGNSA in the germline V gene. The CDR3 sequence is CASSLAGDSGSMQFF. Written as DNA, the CDR3 is TGTGCCAGCAGCTTAGCGGGTGATAGCGGGAGTATGCAGTTCTTC.

V is TRBV20-1 and J is TRBJ2-1, with TRBD1 matching 9 bases. The ends lost 6 bases at V and 11 bases at J; junction bases unmatched: 5. The CDR3 runs to 11 residues. Germline loops: CDR1 DFQATT, CDR2 SNEGSKA (reference sequence). The CDR3 DNA reads TGCAGTGCCCAAGGGACAGGGAAGCAGTTCTTC. Translated, it gives CSAQGTGKQFF.

CDR3 residues: CASSWWTGGLGGEEQFF. The CDR3, as DNA: TGTGCCAGTAGTTGGTGGACAGGGGGCCTCGGCGGGGAGGAGCAGTTCTTC. The chain uses TRBV19 and TRBJ2-1; TRBD1 matches 11 bases. Germline V gene data show CDR1 as LNHDA and CDR2 as SQIVND (reference sequence). The CDR3 is 17 amino acids. Trimming took 5 bases from V and 10 from J; bases not matched to a gene: 16.

The J gene is TRBJ2-7, the V gene TRBV5-6, with 11 bases matching TRBD2. The CDR3 contains 16 residues. V lost 4 bases, J lost 2 bases, and 8 bases stayed unmatched. CDR1 and CDR2 from the germline V gene are SGHDT and YYEEEE. The CDR3: CASSVGGSGRAYEQYF. The CDR3, as DNA: TGTGCCAGCAGCGTTGGTGGTAGCGGGAGGGCCTACGAGCAGTACTTC.

V gene TRBV5-1 combines with J gene TRBJ2-1; weak D call: TRBD2 (5 bases). The CDR3 length is 14 residues. Germline V gene data show CDR1 as SGHRS and CDR2 as YFSETQ. V shed 5 bases and J shed 0 bases, with 9 bases lying between them. The chain's CDR3 is CASRVGNSYNEQFF. As DNA, the CDR3 is TGCGCCAGCAGGGTCGGGAACTCCTACAATGAGCAGTTCTTC.

The sample holds one count of this clone. The chain combines TRBV5-1 with TRBJ1-2, with 8 bases fitting TRBD1. The trim removed 0 bases at V and 4 bases at J, leaving 2 bases unmatched. CDR1 and CDR2 (germline): SGHRS, YFSETQ. CDR3 length: 14 residues. The CDR3 reads CASSLEGTGYGYTF. CDR3 sequence (DNA): TGCGCCAGCAGCTTGGAAGGGACAGGCTATGGCTACACCTTC.

The chain combines TRBV21-1 with TRBJ2-1; no DNA check was done on the table's D call, TRBD2. TRBV21-1 counts as a pseudogene. This CDR3 region has 18 residues. The CDR3 reads CASSKSGRAGWNYNEQFF. CDR3 coding DNA: TGTGCCAGCAGCAAAAGTGGGAGGGCGGGATGGAACTACAATGAGCAGTTCTTC.

V and J are TRBV4-1 and TRBJ2-4, with D maybe TRBD1 (5 bases). Germline V gene data show CDR1 as MGHRA and CDR2 as YSYEKL. V lost 0 bases to trimming and J lost 2 bases, with 14 bases between them. CDR3 size: 17 residues. The CDR3 coding sequence is TGCGCCAGCAGCCAAGATCCCCCCGCAGGGTCCAAAAACATTCAGTACTTC. Protein product: CASSQDPPAGSKNIQYF.

The chain couples TRBV29-1 to TRBJ2-3, with TRBD1 matching 8 bases. The germline V gene encodes CDR1 SQVTM and CDR2 ANQGSEA. CDR3 length: 14 residues. With V trimmed by 7 bases and J by 5 bases, 11 bases remained unmatched. CDR3 in DNA: TGCAGCGAGAGACCAGGGGGCGAGGGAGATACGCAGTATTTT. As protein: CSERPGGEGDTQYF.